This note documents a single TCR beta chain sequence. Its antigen specificity is not known. No per-base quality is available; no much larger clone lies one base away. This record comes from a study of response to subunit inactivated influenza vaccine (dated by TCRdb to 2017 to 2018). Looking at the study overall: Deep quantitative profiling of the T cell receptor repertoire was used in the study to follow responses to a trivalent subunit inactivated influenza vaccine. Results and caveats for the whole study, not just this receptor: The authors proposed that each seasonal influenza vaccination may bring in only a limited number of new T cells.

Library preparation employed RT-PCR. Sequenced using an Illumina HiSeq 2500. TCRdb handled the public reads itself, with Q25 trimming in fastp and clone calling in MiXCR, and kept productive beta chains. All rows with the same CDR3 protein become a single entry with the most common DNA and genes. This sample lists about 310,000 distinct CDR3 sequences; 20% to 25% were detected once. Together, the top ten hold approximately 10% of the sample. From the germline V gene, CDR1 is SGHDT and CDR2 is YYEEEE. CDR3 length: 15 amino acids, cysteine to phenylalanine. The entry retains the CDR3 DNA only, 45 bases that are in frame from base 1. V is cut by 2 bases and J by 6 bases, and the space between the germline ends is 18 bases.

The source was PBMCs from blood, collected about 20 months after vaccination. This TCR derives from a man between 50 and 75 years old who received an inactivated influenza vaccine. Donor details come from another sample of the same person, matched by shared clones. The chain was built from TRBV5-6 and TRBJ2-7, with the D gene not clear enough to name. Here is the DNA: TGTGCCAGCAGCTTAAGGGCCTTATCGCGCTCCGAGCAGTACTTC. It encodes CASSLRALSRSEQYF.